The clone carrying this T cell receptor (beta chain) was recorded a few times. A multiplex PCR was run with 60 Vbeta primers and 13 Jbeta primers. Data came from immunoSEQ multiplex PCR; TCRdb stores just in-frame clones and leaves some out. This sample has approximately 130,000 clones, with about 81% found just once. This CDR3 is 14 amino acids long. V was clipped by 3 bases and J by 2 bases; unmatched bases: 4. CDR1 is LNHNV, CDR2 YYDKDF, per germline (reference sequence). This sample stems from a study of cytomegalovirus exposure and HLA in healthy donors. The sequencing sample was made of PBMCs. The sequence was obtained from a woman between 45 and 65 years old in good health and CMV-seropositive. V gene TRBV15 combines with J gene TRBJ2-7, with TRBD1 matching 7 bases. The CDR3 sequence: CATSRAGGTYEQYF. CDR3 coding DNA: TGTGCCACCAGCAGGGCAGGGGGAACCTACGAGCAGTACTTC.